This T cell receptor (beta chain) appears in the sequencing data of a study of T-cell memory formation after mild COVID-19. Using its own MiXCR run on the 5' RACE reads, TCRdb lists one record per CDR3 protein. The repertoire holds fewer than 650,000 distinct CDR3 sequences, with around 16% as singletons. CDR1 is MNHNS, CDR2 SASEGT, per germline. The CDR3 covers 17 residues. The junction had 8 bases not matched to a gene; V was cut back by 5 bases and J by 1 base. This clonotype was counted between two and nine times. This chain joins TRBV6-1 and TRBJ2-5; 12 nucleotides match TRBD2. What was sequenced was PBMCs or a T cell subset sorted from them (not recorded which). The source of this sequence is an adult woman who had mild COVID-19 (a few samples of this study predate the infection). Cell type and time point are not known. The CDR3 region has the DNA TGTGCCAGCAGTACTATAGGACTAGCGGGGTTCCAAGAGACCCAGTACTTC. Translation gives CASSTIGLAGFQETQYF.